This T cell receptor beta chain came from a study of CXCR3-negative and CXCR3-positive naive CD8 T cells. This CDR3 has 16 amino acids. The V gene's germline CDR1 is MDHEN and CDR2 SYDVKM. General study findings and limits: Memory, not naive, CXCR3-negative and CXCR3-positive cells differed in TRBV-TRBJ usage. Naive cells positive for CXCR3 carried more hydrophobic TRB CDR3s than CXCR3-negative ones.

It was by 5' RACE with UMI labels that the TRB cDNA libraries were prepared. After re-calling the 5' RACE reads, TCRdb lists one entry per CDR3 protein, DNA absent. Here the sample table reports about 92,000 distinct CDR3 sequences. On this clonotype itself: Its antigen is unknown.

Sample: naive CXCR3+ CD8+ T cells from blood. Specified subset: CD45RO-CCR7+CD27+CD95- naive CD8+ T cells expressing CXCR3 (TNR3+). The rearrangement joins TRBV28 to TRBJ2-7; TCRdb's D gene call, TRBD1, goes unchecked for lack of DNA. This TCR was sampled from a human donor in good health. Some clones in this sample may be carry-over from other donors' samples. CDR3 sequence reads: CASSLYGQRSSYEQYF.